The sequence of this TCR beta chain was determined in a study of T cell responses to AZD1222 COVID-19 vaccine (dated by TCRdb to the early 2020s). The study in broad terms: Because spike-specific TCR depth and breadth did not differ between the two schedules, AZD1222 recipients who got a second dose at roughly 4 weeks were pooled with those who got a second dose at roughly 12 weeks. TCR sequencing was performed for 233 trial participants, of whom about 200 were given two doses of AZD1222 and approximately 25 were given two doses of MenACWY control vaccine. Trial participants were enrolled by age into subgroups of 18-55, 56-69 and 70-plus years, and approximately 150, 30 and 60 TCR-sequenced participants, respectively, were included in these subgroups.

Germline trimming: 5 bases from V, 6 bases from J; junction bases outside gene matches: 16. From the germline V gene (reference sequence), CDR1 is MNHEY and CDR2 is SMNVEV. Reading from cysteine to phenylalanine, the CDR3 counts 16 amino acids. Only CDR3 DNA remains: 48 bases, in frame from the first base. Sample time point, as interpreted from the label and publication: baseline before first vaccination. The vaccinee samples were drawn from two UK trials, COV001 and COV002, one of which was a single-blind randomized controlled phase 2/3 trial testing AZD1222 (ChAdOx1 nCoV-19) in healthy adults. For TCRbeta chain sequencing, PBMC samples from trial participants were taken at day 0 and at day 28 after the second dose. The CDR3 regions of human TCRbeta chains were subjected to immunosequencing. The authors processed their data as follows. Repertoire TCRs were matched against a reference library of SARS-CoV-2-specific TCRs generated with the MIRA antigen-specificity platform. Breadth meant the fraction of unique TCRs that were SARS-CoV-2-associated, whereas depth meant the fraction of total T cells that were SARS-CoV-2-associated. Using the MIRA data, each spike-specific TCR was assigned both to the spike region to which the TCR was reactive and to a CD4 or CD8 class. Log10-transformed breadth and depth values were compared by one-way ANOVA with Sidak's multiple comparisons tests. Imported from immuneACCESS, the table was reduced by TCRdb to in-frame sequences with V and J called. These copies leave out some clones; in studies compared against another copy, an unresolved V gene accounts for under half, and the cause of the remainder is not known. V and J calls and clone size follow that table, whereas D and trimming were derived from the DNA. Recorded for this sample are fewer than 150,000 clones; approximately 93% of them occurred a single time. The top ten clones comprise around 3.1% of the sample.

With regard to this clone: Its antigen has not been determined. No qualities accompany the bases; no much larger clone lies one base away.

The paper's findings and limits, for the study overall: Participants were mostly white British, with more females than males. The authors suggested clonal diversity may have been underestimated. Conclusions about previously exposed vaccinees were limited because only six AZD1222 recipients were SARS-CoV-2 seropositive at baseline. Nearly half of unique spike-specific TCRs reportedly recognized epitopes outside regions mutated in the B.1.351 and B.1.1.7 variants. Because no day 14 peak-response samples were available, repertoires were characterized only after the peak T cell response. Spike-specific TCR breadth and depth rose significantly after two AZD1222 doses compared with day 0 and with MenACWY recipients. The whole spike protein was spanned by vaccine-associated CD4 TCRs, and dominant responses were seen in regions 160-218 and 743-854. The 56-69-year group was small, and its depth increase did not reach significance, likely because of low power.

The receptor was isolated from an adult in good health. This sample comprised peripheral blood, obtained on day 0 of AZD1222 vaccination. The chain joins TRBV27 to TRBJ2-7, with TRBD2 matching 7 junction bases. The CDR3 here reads CASSPTGRIQKAEQYF. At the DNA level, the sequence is TGTGCCAGCAGTCCCACCGGGAGGATTCAAAAGGCCGAGCAGTACTTC.